The TCR beta chain under discussion was sequenced for a study of control samples from healthy donors and cancer patients. The V and J ends lost 4 bases and 8 bases, in that order; junction bases with no gene match: 9. This CDR3 is 14 amino acids long. Germline V gene data show CDR1 as GTSNPN and CDR2 as SVGIG (reference sequence). Measured with immunoSEQ multiplex PCR; TCRdb has only the in-frame clones, and not every one. The sample has roughly 100,000 clones; roughly 92% are singletons. Sequenced input: blood. The clonotype was recovered from a human donor in good health. The donor label of this sample is uncertain. V usage is TRBV30 and J usage is TRBJ2-1; the match to TRBD1 covers 9 bases. The CDR3 nucleotides read TGTGCCTGGACCTCCGGGACAGGGATTGATGAGCAGTTCTTC. Its protein product is CAWTSGTGIDEQFF.